This T cell receptor (beta chain) is from a study of blood T cell repertoires in COVID-19. Study overall: The United States, Italy and Spain were the sources of the acute and convalescent COVID-19 samples. PBMCs, B-cell-depleted T cells, or T cells provided the cDNA or gDNA that made up the material.

With 2 bases removed from V and 4 bases from J, the gap between germline ends came to 13 bases. Germline V gives CDR1 SGHAT, CDR2 FQNNGV. This CDR3 is 15 amino acids long. Study processing details: By means of reference gene primer amplification, nucleated cell counts were estimated. Produced via immunoSEQ multiplex PCR; TCRdb's table is partial and in-frame only. V and J calls and clone size are given by that table; D and trimming were obtained from the DNA. The sample shows 150,000 to 200,000 clones, 88% of them seen only once. This TCR came from a human donor in a cohort sampled during active COVID-19. Sequencing input: peripheral blood. The rearrangement joins TRBV11-2 to TRBJ2-3, with D possibly TRBD2 on 5 matching bases. Here the CDR3 DNA reads TGTGCCAGCAGCTTACAAGGGTCGGGGTCAGATACGCAGTATTTT. It encodes CASSLQGSGSDTQYF.